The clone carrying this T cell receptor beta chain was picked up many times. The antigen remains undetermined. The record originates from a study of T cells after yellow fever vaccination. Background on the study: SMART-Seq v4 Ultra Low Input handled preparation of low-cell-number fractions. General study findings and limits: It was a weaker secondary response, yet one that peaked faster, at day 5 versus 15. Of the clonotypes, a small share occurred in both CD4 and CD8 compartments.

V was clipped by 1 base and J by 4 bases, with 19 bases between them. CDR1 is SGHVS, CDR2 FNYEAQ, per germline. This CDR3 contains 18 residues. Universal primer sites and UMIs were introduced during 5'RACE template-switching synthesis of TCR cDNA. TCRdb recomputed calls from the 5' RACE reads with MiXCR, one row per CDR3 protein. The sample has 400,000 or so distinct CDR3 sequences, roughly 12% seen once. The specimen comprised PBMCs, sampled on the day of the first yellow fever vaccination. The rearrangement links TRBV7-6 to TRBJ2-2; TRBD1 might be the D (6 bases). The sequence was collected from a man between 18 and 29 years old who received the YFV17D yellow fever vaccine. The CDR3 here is CASSLGTGITASTGELFF. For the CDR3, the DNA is TGTGCCAGCAGCTTAGGAACAGGGATTACGGCGAGCACCGGGGAGCTGTTTTTT.